Included here is one TCR beta chain sequence, with context. The sample originates from a study of shared clonotypes between healthy human individuals. CD8 cells classed as naive were CD45RO-negative and positively selected for CCR7, excluding terminally differentiated effector memory CD45RA+ cells. The method was immunoSEQ multiplex PCR; TCRdb's version includes in-frame clones alone and lacks a portion of them. Among about 2.1 million clones listed, approximately 92% were seen once. The V end lost 5 bases, the J end lost 7 bases, and 21 bases lay between the germline ends. From germline, CDR1 is LNHNV and CDR2 YYDKDF (reference sequence). This CDR3 region has 16 residues.

This sequence was found in a man younger than 35 in good health. Some clones in this sample may be carry-over from other donors' samples. V is TRBV15 and J is TRBJ2-4; either TRBD1 or TRBD2 may supply D (5 bases each). Sample: naive CD8+ T cells from PBMCs. In nucleotides, the CDR3 is TGTGCCACCAGCGCTGAGGGGTTACATATCGATAACATTCAGTACTTC. Protein sequence: CATSAEGLHIDNIQYF.